The clone carrying this T cell receptor (beta chain) has a single count. Its target is unknown. The primer mix had 60 Vbeta and 13 Jbeta primers. The data were produced by immunoSEQ multiplex PCR, yet TCRdb's version contains in-frame clones alone and is incomplete. Among around 150,000 clones listed, 70% to 90% were seen once. This entry is derived from a study of cytomegalovirus exposure and HLA in healthy donors. General observations from the study: The records held CMV serostatus as the only immune exposure information. Sequence variants that were highly shared formed a cluster that was likely a sequencing artifact. TCR beta chains associated with HLA were, in a later analysis, more clonally expanded than equally common others.

CDR1 SGHNT and CDR2 YYREEE come from the germline V gene (reference sequence). Trimming at V came to 0 bases and at J to 2 bases, leaving 4 bases not matched to a gene. The CDR3 covers 15 residues. The TCR sequence derives from a woman aged 25-40 years in good health and CMV-seronegative. The chain has TRBV5-4 and TRBJ2-7; 8 nucleotides line up with TRBD1. The specimen sequenced was PBMCs. This CDR3 is CASSLGRTGTYEQYF. CDR3 in DNA: TGTGCCAGCAGCTTGGGACGGACAGGGACCTACGAGCAGTACTTC.